This TCR beta chain derives from a study of blood T cell repertoires in COVID-19. As for the study in general: PBMCs, B-cell-depleted T cells, or T cells provided the cDNA or gDNA that made up the material.

Authors' data handling: Estimates of nucleated cell counts were drawn from the amplification of reference gene primers. Sequencing was performed with immunoSEQ multiplex PCR; in TCRdb, only in-frame clones are kept and a portion is missing. For V, J and clone size, that table is used; D and trimming come from the DNA. The profile covers about 260,000 clones, with more than 85% appearing a single time and around 5% taken by the ten largest. Germline lookup yields CDR1 LGHDT and CDR2 YNNKEL (reference sequence). The CDR3 contains 11 residues. V lost 5 bases and J lost 6, with 7 bases in between. Sequenced sample: peripheral blood. The clonotype was recovered from a woman aged 60-75 years with COVID-19, enrolled during active disease. The J gene is TRBJ1-2, the V gene TRBV3-1 (or the pseudogene TRBV3-2); D uncertain. The CDR3 reads CASSIRDGYTF. In nucleotides, the CDR3 is TGTGCCAGCAGCATCCGAGATGGCTACACCTTC.